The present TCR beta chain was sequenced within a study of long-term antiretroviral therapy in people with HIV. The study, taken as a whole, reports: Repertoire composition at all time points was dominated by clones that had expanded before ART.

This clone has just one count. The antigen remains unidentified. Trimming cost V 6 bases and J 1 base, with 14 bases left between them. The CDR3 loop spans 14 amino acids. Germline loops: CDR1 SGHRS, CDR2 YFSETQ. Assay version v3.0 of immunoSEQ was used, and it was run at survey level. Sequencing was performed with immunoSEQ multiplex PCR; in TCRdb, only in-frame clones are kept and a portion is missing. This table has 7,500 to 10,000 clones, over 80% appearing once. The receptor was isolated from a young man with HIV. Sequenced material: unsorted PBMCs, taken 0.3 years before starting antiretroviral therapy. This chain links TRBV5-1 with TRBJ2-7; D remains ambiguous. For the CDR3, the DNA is TGCGCCAGCACGAGTCAGGCTGGTTCCTACGAGCAGTACTTC. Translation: CASTSQAGSYEQYF.